This T cell receptor (beta chain) was identified during a study of T-cell memory formation after mild COVID-19. Study-level findings and limits: In second-wave clones peaking day 37, SARS-CoV-2 specificity remained unconfirmed. Among CD4+ contracting clones, most were CM and EM, and CD8+ ones EMRA.

With constant-segment primers, 5'RACE yielded cDNA libraries of TCR alpha and TCR beta that carried sample barcodes and UMIs. One entry per CDR3 protein, called by TCRdb with MiXCR from the 5' RACE reads. The sample has approximately 260,000 distinct CDR3 sequences, over 15% seen once; the top ten hold under 25%. This clonotype was counted only a few times. As yet, its antigen is unknown. The CDR3 spans 13 residues. J lost 8 bases, V lost 8 bases, and 6 bases had no gene match. Germline V gene lookup returns CDR1 MDHEN and CDR2 SYDVKM. The chain has TRBV28 and TRBJ1-4; 9 bases align to TRBD1. This clonotype originated in a man aged 18-30 years who had mild COVID-19 (a few samples of this study predate the infection). Cell type and time point are not known. The sequenced material came from PBMCs or a T cell subset sorted from them (not recorded which). CDR3: CASETGGREKLFF. CDR3 nucleotides: TGTGCCAGCGAAACAGGGGGCAGGGAAAAACTGTTTTTT.